The 27 T cell receptor beta chains reported below all come from one sample, sequenced in a study of identical twins. TCRdb reprocessed the 5' RACE reads via MiXCR and lists one record per CDR3 protein. This sample has under 400,000 distinct CDR3 sequences; 8.5% to 10% occur once, and the top ten carry more than 8%. Specimen: naive T cells sorted from blood. Every receptor here comes from a woman aged 45-60 years in good health.

This clonotype was observed a few times. This sequence joins TRBV20-1 and TRBJ2-6; 7 nucleotides match TRBD1. The CDR3 loop spans 15 amino acids. V lost 4 bases to trimming and J lost 0 bases; unmatched junction nucleotides: 3. Germline lookup yields CDR1 DFQATT and CDR2 SNEGSKA (reference sequence). CDR3 region: CSATGGVSGANVLTF. The CDR3 region has the DNA TGCAGTGCTACAGGGGGTGTCTCTGGGGCCAACGTCCTGACTTTC.

The CDR3 DNA is TGTGCCAGCAGCCAAGTTTTCGGGACAGGGACCGAGCAGTACTTC. Amino acid sequence: CASSQVFGTGTEQYF. The J gene is TRBJ2-7, the V gene TRBV3-1, with 9 bases fitting TRBD1. The CDR3 spans 15 residues. V lost 1 base, J lost 6 bases, and 7 bases stayed unmatched. Germline CDR1 LGHDT, CDR2 YNNKEL (reference sequence).

In regard to this clonotype: The CDR3 carries no conserved terminal phenylalanine or tryptophan, so it likely arises from a read error. Because the CDR3's place on the DNA is in doubt, the DNA is left out and the CDR3 is given as listed by TCRdb. The chain is built from TRBV20-1 and TRBJ1-1; the tabulated D call, TRBD1, remains unverified against the DNA. The CDR3 has 11 residues if both end residues are counted. Germline V gene data show CDR1 as DFQATT and CDR2 as SNEGSKA (reference sequence). The CDR3 protein is CSYPRGPSTPI.

In its sample, this clonotype was seen a few times. The genes are TRBV10-2 and TRBJ2-5, with unresolved D. V was clipped by 6 bases and J by 1 base, with 15 bases between them. Germline V CDR1 and CDR2: WSHSY, SAAADI. The CDR3 has 15 residues. The CDR3 loop is CASRMDPTFQETQYF. The CDR3 region has the DNA TGCGCCAGCAGGATGGATCCGACCTTCCAAGAGACCCAGTACTTC.

The rearrangement links TRBV4-1 to TRBJ2-5; 12 nucleotides agree with TRBD1. The germline V gene has CDR1 MGHRA and CDR2 YSYEKL. The CDR3 totals 17 residues. Germline trimming cut 1 base from V and 4 bases from J; bases unmatched to any gene: 7. CDR3 coding DNA: TGCGCCAGCAGCCAAGGGGGGACAGGGGGCGGGGGAGAGACCCAGTACTTC. Its protein product is CASSQGGTGGGGETQYF.

This clonotype has ten or more counts. Written as DNA, the CDR3 is TGCGCCAGCAGCTTGGGACAGGGGTTCGCTGGGAGCTATGGCTACACCTTC. Amino acids: CASSLGQGFAGSYGYTF. This chain connects TRBV5-1 to TRBJ1-2; 8 bases line up with TRBD1. The trim removed 0 bases at V and 4 bases at J, leaving 11 bases unmatched. Germline V gene lookup returns CDR1 SGHRS and CDR2 YFSETQ. The CDR3 is 17 residues long.

V usage is TRBV10-1 and J usage is TRBJ2-2, with a weak D call TRBD2 (5 bases). The germline V gene encodes CDR1 WNHNN and CDR2 SYGVQD (reference sequence). V was trimmed by 3 bases and J by 7 bases, leaving 12 bases between them. The CDR3 has 14 amino acids. CDR3 in DNA: TGCGCCAGCAGTGACCTAGCTGGAGGCGGGGAGCTGTTTTTT. It translates to CASSDLAGGGELFF.

The chain carries TRBV24-1 and TRBJ2-5; TRBD2 matches 7 bases. This CDR3 is built from 15 residues. CDR1 and CDR2 from the germline V gene are KGHDR and SFDVKD. Trimming at V came to 2 bases and at J to 2 bases, leaving 4 bases not matched to a gene. DNA for the CDR3: TGTGCCACCAGTGATTCACGGACTAGACAAGAGACCCAGTACTTC. Translated, it gives CATSDSRTRQETQYF.

Many counts were recorded for this clonotype. The CDR3 nucleotides are TGTGCCAGCGGGGGACTAGCGGAAGAAACAGATACGCAGTATTTT. It specifies CASGGLAEETDTQYF. This chain connects TRBV2 to TRBJ2-3; 11 bases are shared with TRBD2. From germline, CDR1 is SNHLY and CDR2 FYNNEI. The CDR3 has 15 amino acids. V lost 8 bases, J lost 3 bases, and 7 bases stayed unmatched.

This clonotype was counted once. The chain has TRBV30 and TRBJ1-2, with D perhaps matching TRBD1 (6 bases). The CDR3 extends over 11 amino acids. V was trimmed by 4 bases and J by 7 bases, leaving 10 bases between them. Per germline, CDR1 GTSNPN and CDR2 SVGIG (reference sequence). Written as DNA, the CDR3 is TGTGCCTGGACGGGGGGCTGTGGCTACACCTTC. Translation: CAWTGGCGYTF.

This clonotype occurred a few times. The chain is built from TRBV20-1 and TRBJ2-1, with D perhaps matching TRBD2 (5 bases). The germline V gene has CDR1 DFQATT and CDR2 SNEGSKA (reference sequence). V lost 0 bases and J lost 6, with 15 bases in between. This CDR3 has 15 amino acids. CDR3: CSARDQADPFNEQFF. DNA of the CDR3: TGCAGTGCTAGAGATCAAGCGGACCCGTTCAATGAGCAGTTCTTC.

This clonotype was detected ten times or more. V is TRBV12-3 or TRBV12-4 and J is TRBJ2-3, with D possibly called TRBD1 or TRBD2 (5 bases each). The CDR3 has 15 residues. The germline V and J ends were trimmed by 6 bases and 0 bases, with 13 bases remaining between them. The CDR3 DNA is TGTGCCAGCAGGTGGGACCGTGTGAGCACAGATACGCAGTATTTT. Amino acid sequence: CASRWDRVSTDTQYF.

This clonotype showed up just a few times. The chain has TRBV12-3 or TRBV12-4 and TRBJ2-1, with 11 bases fitting TRBD2. This CDR3 has 13 amino acids. V lost 8 bases and J lost 7; bases outside the gene matches: 4. As DNA, the CDR3 is TGTGCCAGCCAACTAGCGGGAGAGAATGAGCAGTTCTTC. This gives the protein CASQLAGENEQFF.

This clonotype turned up a few times. The chain is built from TRBV20-1 and TRBJ2-4; 7 bases fit TRBD1. Germline CDR1 and CDR2: DFQATT and SNEGSKA (reference sequence). The V segment lost 5 bases and the J segment 0 bases; nucleotides outside the gene matches: 13. The CDR3 is made up of 17 amino acids. The CDR3 region has the DNA TGCAGTGCTTGGACGAAGAGGGACAGAATAGCCAAAAACATTCAGTACTTC. Translation gives CSAWTKRDRIAKNIQYF.

V gene TRBV6-6 combines with J gene TRBJ2-4; 8 bases line up with TRBD1. V lost 5 bases and J lost 9; bases outside the gene matches: 9. The germline V gene encodes CDR1 MNHNY and CDR2 SVGAGI (reference sequence). This CDR3 has 14 residues. CDR3 sequence (DNA): TGTGCCAGCAGTCCCGACGGGACAGGCCCCATTCAGTACTTC. This sequence encodes CASSPDGTGPIQYF.

The sample holds a few counts of this clonotype. The chain links TRBV12-3 or TRBV12-4 to TRBJ2-5, with D hard to call. The CDR3 is made up of 13 amino acids. V was cut by 3 bases and J by 5 bases, with 10 bases left in between. CDR3 region: CASSLDDTETQYF. DNA for the CDR3: TGTGCCAGCAGTTTGGACGACACCGAGACCCAGTACTTC.

This clonotype was recorded a few times. The rearrangement links TRBV5-1 to TRBJ1-1; weak D call: TRBD1 (6 bases). Germline V gives CDR1 SGHRS, CDR2 YFSETQ. CDR3 length: 15 residues. Trimming cost V 0 bases and J 3 bases, with 12 bases left between them. The DNA for the CDR3 is TGCGCCAGCAGCTTGGGATGGGGGCTCTACACTGAAGCTTTCTTT. Translating it yields CASSLGWGLYTEAFF.

The V and J genes are TRBV3-1 and TRBJ2-2, with a weak D call TRBD2 (6 bases). Germline CDR1 and CDR2: LGHDT and YNNKEL (reference sequence). The CDR3 is 15 amino acids. V lost 0 bases and J 3 bases, leaving 8 bases between the germline ends. The CDR3 sequence is CASSQDWGDTGELFF. The CDR3 DNA reads as TGTGCCAGCAGCCAAGATTGGGGGGACACCGGGGAGCTGTTTTTT.

This clonotype has only a few counts. CDR3 loop: CASSSPGGRTEAFF. In nucleotides, the CDR3 is TGTGCCAGCAGTTCACCCGGTGGGCGCACTGAAGCTTTCTTT. This chain joins TRBV6-5 and TRBJ1-1, with D uncertain. Deletions cut 4 bases from V and 4 bases from J, with 13 bases between. This CDR3 is 14 amino acids long. CDR1 is MNHEY, CDR2 SVGAGI, per germline.

The V gene is TRBV20-1, the J gene TRBJ2-7, with D perhaps TRBD1 (6 bases). From germline, CDR1 is DFQATT and CDR2 SNEGSKA (reference sequence). V dropped 6 bases and J dropped 2 bases, with 17 bases sitting between them. The length of the CDR3 is 14 residues. CDR3 coding DNA: TGCAGTGCAGTACCGGGACATTCGGCCTACGAGCAGTACTTC. Residues: CSAVPGHSAYEQYF.

There are a few counts of this clonotype. The chain links TRBV6-4 to TRBJ1-6; D gene unclear. This CDR3 contains 12 residues. Germline lookup yields CDR1 MRHNA and CDR2 SNTAGT. Trimming removed 4 bases at V and 9 bases at J, with 7 bases between. CDR3 sequence (DNA): TGTGCCAGCAGTGGCCCCCCTTCACCCCTCCACTTT. Translation: CASSGPPSPLHF.

This clonotype has ten or more counts. The V gene is TRBV27, the J gene TRBJ2-5, with 8 bases matching TRBD2. The CDR3 is made up of 13 amino acids. V was clipped by 5 bases and J by 5 bases; unmatched bases: 4. Germline V CDR1 and CDR2: MNHEY, SMNVEV (reference sequence). Here the CDR3 reads CASSGTRGETQYF. DNA of the CDR3: TGTGCCAGCAGTGGGACTAGAGGCGAGACCCAGTACTTC.

This clonotype was detected many times. The chain recombines TRBV5-1 with TRBJ2-3; D may be TRBD2 (6 bases). The CDR3 contains 16 residues. Germline loops: CDR1 SGHRS, CDR2 YFSETQ. Trimming left V 4 bases short and J 6 bases short, with 21 bases between. Written as DNA, the CDR3 is TGCGCCAGCAGCGAGGGACTTAAGGCCAGTAGTGATACGCAGTATTTT. This encodes CASSEGLKASSDTQYF.

The chain recombines TRBV20-1 with TRBJ2-7, with 9 bases fitting TRBD2. The length of the CDR3 is 14 residues. Per germline, CDR1 DFQATT and CDR2 SNEGSKA (reference sequence). With 4 bases clipped from V and 7 bases from J, the junction kept 11 bases outside the gene matches. The CDR3 reads CSATKIAGVVEQYF. CDR3 bases: TGCAGTGCTACCAAAATAGCGGGAGTCGTGGAGCAGTACTTC.

The chain is built from TRBV2 and TRBJ2-1; D gene uncertain. Germline lookup yields CDR1 SNHLY and CDR2 FYNNEI. The CDR3 loop spans 14 amino acids. V shed 7 bases and J shed 0 bases, with 10 bases lying between them. The CDR3 protein is CASTRIGSYNEQFF. CDR3 in DNA: TGTGCCAGCACAAGAATCGGCTCCTACAATGAGCAGTTCTTC. The whole variable domain, filled in from reference TRBV2 and TRBJ2-1, reads EPEVTQTPSHQVTQMGQEVILRCVPISNHLYFYWYRQILGQKVEFLVSFYNNEISEKSEIFDDQFSVERPDGSNFTLKIRSTKLEDSAMYFCASTRIGSYNEQFFGPGTRLTVL.

The chain is built from TRBV15 and TRBJ1-1; 7 positions match TRBD1. In germline, CDR1 is LNHNV, CDR2 YYDKDF (reference sequence). V dropped 5 bases and J dropped 2; count of bases not matched to a gene: 5. The CDR3 is 14 amino acids. The CDR3 coding sequence is TGTGCCACCAGCCTCAAGGGGGCTAACACTGAAGCTTTCTTT. Protein product: CATSLKGANTEAFF.

The V gene is TRBV20-1, the J gene TRBJ2-3; D gene unclear. Trimming cost V 6 bases and J 2 bases, with 18 bases left between them. The CDR3 covers 15 residues. The germline CDR1 and CDR2 sequences are DFQATT and SNEGSKA (reference sequence). This CDR3 is CSALTSRTVTDTQYF. CDR3 sequence (DNA): TGCAGTGCGCTTACTTCCCGGACGGTCACAGATACGCAGTATTTT.